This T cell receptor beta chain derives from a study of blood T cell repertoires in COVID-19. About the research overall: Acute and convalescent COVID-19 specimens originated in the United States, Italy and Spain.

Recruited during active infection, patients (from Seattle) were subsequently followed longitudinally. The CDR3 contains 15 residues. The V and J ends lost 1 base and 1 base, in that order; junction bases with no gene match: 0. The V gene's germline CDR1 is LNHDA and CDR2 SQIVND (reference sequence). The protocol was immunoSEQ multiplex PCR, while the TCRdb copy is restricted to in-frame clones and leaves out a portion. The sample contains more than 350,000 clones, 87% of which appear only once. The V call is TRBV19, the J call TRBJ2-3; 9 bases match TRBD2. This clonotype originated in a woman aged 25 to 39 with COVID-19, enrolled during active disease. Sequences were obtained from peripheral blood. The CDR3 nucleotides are TGTGCCAGTAGTATAGGACTAGCGGGCACAGATACGCAGTATTTT. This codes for CASSIGLAGTDTQYF.